This T cell receptor beta chain came from a study of cytomegalovirus exposure and HLA in healthy donors (dated by TCRdb to the late 2010s). Some background on the complete study: An earlier analysis of around 600 of the donors reported more than 250 Gb of sequence data and 100 million to 130 million unique TCR beta sequences from 150 million to 200 million T cells. An early release that covered around 590 HLA-typed donors contained approximately 300 gigabases of sequencing data and 75 million to 100 million unique TCR sequences. Of the 300 to 400 genotyped donors, around 81% fell in the genetic ancestry cluster associated with self-reported Caucasian donors. The aim of the study was to test whether cataloging public T cell receptors could identify signatures of past pathogen exposure. The T cell repertoires of 550 to 850 subjects were profiled by immunosequencing and related to cytomegalovirus serostatus. Besides the first cohort of 666 subjects, a separate validation cohort made up of around 120 different subjects was used. To predict cytomegalovirus infection status, the study combined high-throughput TCR immunosequencing, statistical association of individual TCRs with disease status, and machine learning. A later analysis re-examined previously published TCR beta repertoires from more than 650 donors and added high-resolution HLA genotyping to investigate patterns of TCR occurrence. Rather than using new phenotypic data, the later analysis identified candidate immune exposures from TCR beta sequences and from how often those sequences occurred across donors. An earlier analysis of about 600 of the donors used high-throughput TCR beta sequencing to judge whether each TCR beta V gene segment behaved as functional or pseudogenic. Donor age, sex, ethnicity and CMV serostatus were compiled together with the repertoire data. Genome-wide SNP genotypes for about 65% of the roughly 700 donors were used in a later genetic analysis, which treated that subset as a discovery cohort. All discovery cohort repertoires had been generated using a single sequencing platform. Both class I and class II loci were covered by HLA typing, at four-digit resolution. The number of typed donors differed by locus: about 629-640 for A, B, C, DRB1 and DQB1; 522 for DQA1; approximately 600 for DPA1; and around 470 for DPB1. Four to six DR-DQ haplotypes were handled as single units for association and clustering because linkage in the cohort was strong. Among roughly 400 genotyped donors of the cohort, an average of about 240,000 unique TCR beta nucleotide sequences were sequenced per donor, around 18% of them non-productive. Results the study describes overall, beyond this receptor: In this cohort, only TCR beta chains were sequenced, and detectable features were limited by the absence of alpha or paired-chain data. In a later analysis, HLA-associated TCR beta chains were found to be more clonally expanded and to have lower generation probabilities than equally common non-associated chains. Specific HLA alleles were associated with 15,000 to 20,000 TCR beta sequences at a false discovery rate of 0.05 in a later analysis. Roughly uniform sequencing depth across donors was assumed in presence/absence analyses, although this assumption may not hold. Linkage disequilibrium might explain the correlated functional status among segregating V segments, but an unknown experimental factor could not be excluded. A later genetic analysis reported fewer N-insertions in productive TCRs among donors in an Asian-associated ancestry cluster than the 666-donor mean. A further reported finding was that TCR beta sequences accurately predicted the HLA-A and HLA-B alleles for most subjects in the first cohort. The only immune exposure information available for the cohort was CMV serostatus. According to a later analysis, most CMV-associated TCR beta chains appeared to be HLA-restricted, and the HLA associations seemed to be driven largely by CMV exposure. Because some donors lacked HLA typing at each locus, the association tests relied only on the typed subset. In an earlier analysis of fewer than 700 of the donors, most TCR beta V segments appeared in productive rearrangements about 87% or about 30% of the time, broadly matching IMGT annotations. According to a later analysis, parvovirus B19, influenza, CMV and Epstein-Barr virus appeared linked to several top co-occurrence clusters. The authors suggested that the approach could potentially be extended to other disease states and immunological phenotypes. According to a later analysis, TCR association rates differed among HLA loci, with DRB1 alleles showing the most associated TCRs and HLA-C alleles showing the fewest. The earlier analysis of about 600 of the donors excluded approximately 15 rarely observed V segments, including chromosome 9 orphons, because counts were too low. The sequencing pipeline was judged likely to have produced a cluster of highly shared sequence variants as a technical artifact. A few of the identified cytomegalovirus-associated TCR beta chains were confirmed in vitro to be specific for cytomegalovirus antigens. Some IMGT-functional V segments, including TRBV6-2 and TRBV6-3, could not be distinguished by the 87-base-pair reads and were therefore excluded. While some public TCRs were present in many individuals, most TCR sequences turned up only very rarely across donors. In a later genetic analysis, a missense DCLRE1C variant was associated with V-gene and J-gene trimming of TCR beta chains, and the association was replicated in an independent cohort. A total of 150 to 200 TCR beta chains were listed by the study as associated with cytomegalovirus. In both the original and validation cohorts, the classifier was reported to diagnose cytomegalovirus status with high specificity and sensitivity. When HLA alleles, especially DR and DQ, strongly co-occurred, TCR associations were difficult to assign to individual alleles.

Looking up the germline V gene yields CDR1 MNHEY and CDR2 SVGAGI. V ends up 4 bases short and J 4 bases short, with an unmatched junction base count of 2. Inclusive of the bounding cysteine and phenylalanine, the CDR3 is 15 residues long. Of the read, only the CDR3 DNA is kept; its 45 bases are in frame from base 1. Libraries came from the immunoSEQ multiplex PCR assay. A mixture of 60 forward primers for TCR Vbeta segments and 13 reverse primers for TCR Jbeta segments was used in the multiplex PCR. The CDR3 region of rearranged TCR beta genes was amplified from genomic DNA by a multiplex PCR assay. The amplified TCR beta libraries were sequenced on the Illumina HiSeq System as 87-base-pair reads. The authors' analysis ran thus. A later analysis counted about 82 million unique TCR beta chains across the 600 to 850 repertoires, and 10 million to 11 million of these chains were shared by at least two donors. To remove PCR and sequencing errors, raw reads were error-corrected and collapsed into unique sequences using a nearest-neighbor algorithm that merged closely related sequences. V, D and J gene segments were assigned by aligning CDR3 sequences to IMGT reference sequences. For a sequence to be retained, at least a six-nucleotide match to both a V gene segment and a J gene segment was required. A rearrangement counted as productive if the CDR3 had no stop codons and remained in frame with V and J, and every other rearrangement counted as non-productive. Following IMGT convention, CDR3 was defined as the stretch from the second conserved V-encoded cysteine to the conserved J-encoded phenylalanine. Sequences without an unambiguous match to a single V gene segment were excluded from the earlier analysis of a few hundred of the donors. In an earlier analysis of roughly 600 of the donors, a V segment was called functional when productive rearrangements were above 56.7%, and segregating when the standard deviation between donors exceeded 5%. A statistical classification framework was built to diagnose cytomegalovirus status from the catalog of TCR beta chain sequences. V and J gene assignment, in a later analysis, came from comparing TCR nucleotide sequences with IMGT/GENE-DB human TR gene sequences. In a later analysis, CDR3 sequences and most-parsimonious VDJ recombination scenarios were assigned using the TCRdist pipeline. In a later analysis, every TCR beta chain was defined by the combination of its CDR3 amino acid sequence and its V-gene family, and reads without a unique V-gene family were dropped. In a later analysis, 500 to 700 highly shared, low-generation-probability nucleotide sequences were removed to address suspected cross-contamination and a sequencing artifact. For each public chain, a later analysis derived a clonal expansion index from normalized ranks of inferred template counts within each repertoire. A later analysis computed generation probabilities with a VDJ recombination model fitted to out-of-frame rearrangements, and checked the results against IGoR. In a later analysis, hypergeometric tests were used to score TCR-TCR, TCR-HLA and TCR-CMV co-occurrence, with a repertoire-size bias correction applied to TCR pairs. To estimate false discovery rates, a later analysis permuted the HLA or CMV assignments 20 times. In a later analysis, co-occurring TCRs were grouped using DBSCAN, with TCRdist sequence similarity added in when clustering inside HLA-allele-positive subsets. For co-occurrence clustering, repertoires with fewer than 30,000 or more than 120,000 public chains were excluded, along with roughly 5 repertoires with anomalous nucleotide sharing. Imported from immuneACCESS, the table was reduced by TCRdb to in-frame sequences with V and J called. These copies leave out some clones; in studies compared against another copy, an unresolved V gene accounts for under half, and the cause of the remainder is not known. That table gives V, J and clone size, and the DNA gave D and trimming. The sample records 100,000 to 150,000 clones, about 10% of which are singletons. 3.5% to 5% of the sample lies in the top ten.

This clone was counted between two and nine times. Its antigen is still unknown. Per-nucleotide qualities are absent, and no much larger clonotype sits a single base away. The cohort comprised around 690 healthy bone marrow donors. All cohort members were sampled while nominally healthy, although unrecorded immune exposures were likely present. The donor was CMV seropositive and was included in the group of 290 or so seropositive cohort members. A peripheral blood sample was provided by each donor, and peripheral blood mononuclear cells were used for TCR beta sequencing. Genomic DNA extraction from the blood cell samples was performed with the Qiagen DNeasy Blood Extraction Kit.

The chain is made from TRBV6-5 and TRBJ2-2; 11 central nucleotides agree with TRBD2. This TCR was recovered from a woman younger than 30 in good health and CMV-seropositive. Input material: PBMCs. The DNA is TGTGCCAGCAGTTTAGCGGGAGGGGGCACCGGGGAGCTGTTTTTT. This yields the protein CASSLAGGGTGELFF.